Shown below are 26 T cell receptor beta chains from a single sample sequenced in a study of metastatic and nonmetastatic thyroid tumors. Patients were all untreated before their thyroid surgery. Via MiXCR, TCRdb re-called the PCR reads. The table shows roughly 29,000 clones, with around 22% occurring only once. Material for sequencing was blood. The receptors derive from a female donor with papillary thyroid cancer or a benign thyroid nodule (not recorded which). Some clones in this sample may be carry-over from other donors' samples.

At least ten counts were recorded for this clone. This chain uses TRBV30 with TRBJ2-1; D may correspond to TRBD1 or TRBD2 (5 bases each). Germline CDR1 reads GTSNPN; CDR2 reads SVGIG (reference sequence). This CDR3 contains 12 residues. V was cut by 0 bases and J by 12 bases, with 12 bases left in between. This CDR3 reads CAWSVLRGGQFF. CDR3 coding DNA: TGTGCCTGGAGTGTACTCCGGGGCGGGCAGTTCTTC.

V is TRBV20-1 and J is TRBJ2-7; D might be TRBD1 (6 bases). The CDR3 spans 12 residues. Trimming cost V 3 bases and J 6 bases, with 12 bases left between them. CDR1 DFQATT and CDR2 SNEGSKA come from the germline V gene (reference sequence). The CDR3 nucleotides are TGCAGTGCTAGGACAGGTAGGTCCGAGCAGTACTTC. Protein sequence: CSARTGRSEQYF.

In DNA form, the CDR3 reads TGTGCCAGCAGCTCTCGGACTTCAGCGTGGGAGCAGTACTTC. It yields the protein CASSSRTSAWEQYF. The genes are TRBV3-1 and TRBJ2-7, with D perhaps TRBD2 (5 bases). V gave up 5 bases and J gave up 7 bases, with 18 bases separating them. Looked up from germline, CDR1 is LGHDT and CDR2 is YNNKEL (reference sequence). This CDR3 has 14 amino acids.

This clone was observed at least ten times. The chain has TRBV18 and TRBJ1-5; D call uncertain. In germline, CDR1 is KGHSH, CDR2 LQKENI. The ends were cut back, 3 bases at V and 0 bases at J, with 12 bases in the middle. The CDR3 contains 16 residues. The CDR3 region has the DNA TGTGCCAGCTCACCCCAGGAGGAGAGTAGCAATCAGCCCCAGCATTTT. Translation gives CASSPQEESSNQPQHF.

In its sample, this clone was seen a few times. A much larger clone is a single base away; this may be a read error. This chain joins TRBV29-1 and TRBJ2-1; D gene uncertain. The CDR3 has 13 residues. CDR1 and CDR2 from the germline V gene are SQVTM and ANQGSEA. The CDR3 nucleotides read TGCAGCGTCTCTGCCCCCAACATGAATGAGCGGTTCTTC. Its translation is CSVSAPNMNERFF.

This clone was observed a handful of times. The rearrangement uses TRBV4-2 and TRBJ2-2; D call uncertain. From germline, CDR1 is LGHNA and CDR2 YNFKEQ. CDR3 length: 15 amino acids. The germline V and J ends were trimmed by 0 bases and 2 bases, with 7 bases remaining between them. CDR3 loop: CASSQENQNTGELFF. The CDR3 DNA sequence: TGTGCCAGCAGCCAAGAAAATCAAAACACCGGGGAGCTGTTTTTT.

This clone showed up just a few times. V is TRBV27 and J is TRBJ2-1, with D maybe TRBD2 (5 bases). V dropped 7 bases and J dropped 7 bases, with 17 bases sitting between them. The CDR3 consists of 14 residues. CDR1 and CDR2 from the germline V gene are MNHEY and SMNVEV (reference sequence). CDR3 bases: TGTGCCAGCACCCTGAGAGGGCCTAGGAATGAGCAGTTCTTC. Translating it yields CASTLRGPRNEQFF.

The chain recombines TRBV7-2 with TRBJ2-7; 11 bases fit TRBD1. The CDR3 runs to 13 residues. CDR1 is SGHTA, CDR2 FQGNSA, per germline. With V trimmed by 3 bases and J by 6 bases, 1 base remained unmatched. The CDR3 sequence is CASSLDRGREQYF. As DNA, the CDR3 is TGTGCCAGCAGCTTGGACAGGGGGCGCGAGCAGTACTTC.

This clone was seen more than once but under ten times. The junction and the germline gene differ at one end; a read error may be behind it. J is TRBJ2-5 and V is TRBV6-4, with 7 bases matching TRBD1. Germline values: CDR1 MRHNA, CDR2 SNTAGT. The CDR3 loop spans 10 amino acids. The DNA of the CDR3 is TGTGCCAGGGAGCGAACCGGACAGGCCTTC. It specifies CARERTGQAF.

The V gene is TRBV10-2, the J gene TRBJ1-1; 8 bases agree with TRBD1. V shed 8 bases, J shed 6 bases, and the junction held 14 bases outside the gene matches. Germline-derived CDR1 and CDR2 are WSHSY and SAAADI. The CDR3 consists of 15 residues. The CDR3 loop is CASRGTGGAWSEAFF. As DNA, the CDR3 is TGCGCCAGCCGGGGGACAGGCGGCGCTTGGTCTGAAGCTTTCTTT.

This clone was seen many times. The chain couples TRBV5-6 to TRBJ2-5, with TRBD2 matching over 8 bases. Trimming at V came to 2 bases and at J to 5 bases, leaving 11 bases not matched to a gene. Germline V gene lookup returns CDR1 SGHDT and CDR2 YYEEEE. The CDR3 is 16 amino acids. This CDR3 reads CASSFWFAGGGETQYF. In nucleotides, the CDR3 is TGTGCCAGCAGCTTCTGGTTCGCGGGAGGTGGGGAGACCCAGTACTTC.

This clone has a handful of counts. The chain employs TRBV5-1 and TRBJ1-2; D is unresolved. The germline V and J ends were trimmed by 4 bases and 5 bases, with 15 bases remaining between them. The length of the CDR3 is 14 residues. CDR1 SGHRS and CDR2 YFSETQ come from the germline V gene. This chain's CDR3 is CASSPTDLKYGYTF. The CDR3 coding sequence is TGCGCCAGCAGCCCGACGGACCTAAAATATGGCTACACCTTC.

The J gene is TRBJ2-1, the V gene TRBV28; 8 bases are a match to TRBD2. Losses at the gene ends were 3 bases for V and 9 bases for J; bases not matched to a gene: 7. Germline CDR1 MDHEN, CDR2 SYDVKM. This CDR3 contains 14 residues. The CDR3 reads CASSLNSGEGEQFF. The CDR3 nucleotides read TGTGCCAGCAGTTTGAATAGCGGGGAGGGTGAGCAGTTCTTC.

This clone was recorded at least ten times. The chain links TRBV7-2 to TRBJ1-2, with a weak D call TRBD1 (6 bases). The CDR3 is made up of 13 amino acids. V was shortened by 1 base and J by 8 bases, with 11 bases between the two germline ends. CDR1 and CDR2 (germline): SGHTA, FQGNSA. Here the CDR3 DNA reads TGTGCCAGCAGCTTAGGGAGGGGGAGGGGCTACACCTTC. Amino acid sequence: CASSLGRGRGYTF.

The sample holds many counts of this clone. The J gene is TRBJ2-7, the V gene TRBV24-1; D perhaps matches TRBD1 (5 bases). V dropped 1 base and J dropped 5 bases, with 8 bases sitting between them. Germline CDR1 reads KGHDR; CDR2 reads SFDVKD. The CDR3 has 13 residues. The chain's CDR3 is CATSDFLRDEQYF. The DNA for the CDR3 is TGTGCCACCAGTGATTTCCTCAGGGACGAGCAGTACTTC.

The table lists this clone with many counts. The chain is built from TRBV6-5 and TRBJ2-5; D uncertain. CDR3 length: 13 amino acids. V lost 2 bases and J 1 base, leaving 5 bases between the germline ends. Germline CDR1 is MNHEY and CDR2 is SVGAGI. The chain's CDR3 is CASSYTRQETQYF. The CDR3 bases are TGTGCCAGCAGTTACACCCGCCAAGAGACCCAGTACTTC.

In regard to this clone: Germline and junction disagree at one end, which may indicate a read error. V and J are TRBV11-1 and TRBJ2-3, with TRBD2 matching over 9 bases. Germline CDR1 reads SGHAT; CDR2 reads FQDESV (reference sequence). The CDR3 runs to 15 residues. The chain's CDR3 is CARKLAGTSTYTQYF. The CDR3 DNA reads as TGTGCCAGGAAACTAGCGGGCACTAGCACATATACGCAGTATTTT.

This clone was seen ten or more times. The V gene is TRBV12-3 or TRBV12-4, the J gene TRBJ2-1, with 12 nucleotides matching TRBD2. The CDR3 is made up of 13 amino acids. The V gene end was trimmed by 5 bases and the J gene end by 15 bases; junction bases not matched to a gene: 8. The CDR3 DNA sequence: TGTGCCAGCAGTCGGACTAGCGGGGAAAGGGGGTTCTTC. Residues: CASSRTSGERGFF.

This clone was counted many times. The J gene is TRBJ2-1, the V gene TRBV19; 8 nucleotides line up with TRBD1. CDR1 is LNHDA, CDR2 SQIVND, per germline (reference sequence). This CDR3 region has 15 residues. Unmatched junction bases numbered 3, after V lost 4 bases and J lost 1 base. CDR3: CASSNRQGSYNEQFF. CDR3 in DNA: TGTGCCAGTAGTAACCGACAGGGGTCCTACAATGAGCAGTTCTTC. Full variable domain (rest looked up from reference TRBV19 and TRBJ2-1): DGGITQSPKYLFRKEGQNVTLSCEQNLNHDAMYWYRQDPGQGLRLIYYSQIVNDFQKGDIAEGYSVSREKKESFPLTVTSAQKNPTAFYLCASSNRQGSYNEQFFGPGTRLTVL.

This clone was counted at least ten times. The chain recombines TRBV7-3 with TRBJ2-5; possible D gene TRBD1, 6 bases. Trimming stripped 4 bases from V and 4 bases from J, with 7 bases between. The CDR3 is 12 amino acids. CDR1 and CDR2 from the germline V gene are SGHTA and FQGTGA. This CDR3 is CASSSGAETQYF. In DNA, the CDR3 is TGTGCCAGCAGCTCAGGGGCAGAGACCCAGTACTTC. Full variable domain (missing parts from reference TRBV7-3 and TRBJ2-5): GAGVSQTPSNKVTEKGKYVELRCDPISGHTALYWYRQSLGQGPEFLIYFQGTGAADDSGLPNDRFFAVRPEGSVSTLKIQRTERGDSAVYLCASSSGAETQYFGPGTRLLVL.

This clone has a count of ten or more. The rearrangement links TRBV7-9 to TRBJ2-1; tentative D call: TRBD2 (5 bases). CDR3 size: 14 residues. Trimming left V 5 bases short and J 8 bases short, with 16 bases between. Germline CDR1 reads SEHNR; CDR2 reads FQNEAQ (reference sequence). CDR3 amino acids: CASSPGVGAYEQFF. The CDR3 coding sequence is TGTGCCAGCAGCCCCGGCGTGGGAGCATATGAGCAGTTCTTC. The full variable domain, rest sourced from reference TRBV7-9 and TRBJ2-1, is DTGVSQNPRHKITKRGQNVTFRCDPISEHNRLYWYRQTLGQGPEFLTYFQNEAQLEKSRLLSDRFSAERPKGSFSTLEIQRTEQGDSAMYLCASSPGVGAYEQFFGPGTRLTVL.

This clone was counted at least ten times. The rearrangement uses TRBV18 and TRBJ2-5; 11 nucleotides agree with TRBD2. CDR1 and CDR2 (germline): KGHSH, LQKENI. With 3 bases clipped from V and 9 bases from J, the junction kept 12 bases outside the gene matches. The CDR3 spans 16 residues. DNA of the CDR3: TGTGCCAGCTCACCTCCCGGGACTAGCGGTCCGGGGGCCCAGTACTTC. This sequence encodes CASSPPGTSGPGAQYF.

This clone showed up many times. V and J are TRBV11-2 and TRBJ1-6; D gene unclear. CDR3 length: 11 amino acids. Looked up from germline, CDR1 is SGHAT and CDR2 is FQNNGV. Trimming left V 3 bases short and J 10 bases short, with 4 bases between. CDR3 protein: CASSLESPLHF. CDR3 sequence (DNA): TGTGCCAGCAGCTTGGAATCACCCCTCCACTTT.

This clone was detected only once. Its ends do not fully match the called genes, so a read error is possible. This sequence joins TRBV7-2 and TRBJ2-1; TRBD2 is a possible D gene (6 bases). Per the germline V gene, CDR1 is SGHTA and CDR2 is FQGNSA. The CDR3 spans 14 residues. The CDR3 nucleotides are TGTGCCTGCAGCCCGACTAGACAGTACAATGAGCAGTTCTTC. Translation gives CACSPTRQYNEQFF.

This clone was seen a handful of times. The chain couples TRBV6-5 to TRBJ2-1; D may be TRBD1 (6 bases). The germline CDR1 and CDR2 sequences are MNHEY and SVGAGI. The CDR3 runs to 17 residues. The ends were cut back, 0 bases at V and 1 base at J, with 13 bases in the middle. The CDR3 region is CASSYSVRGGSYNEQFF. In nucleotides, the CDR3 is TGTGCCAGCAGTTACTCTGTCAGGGGCGGGTCCTACAATGAGCAGTTCTTC.

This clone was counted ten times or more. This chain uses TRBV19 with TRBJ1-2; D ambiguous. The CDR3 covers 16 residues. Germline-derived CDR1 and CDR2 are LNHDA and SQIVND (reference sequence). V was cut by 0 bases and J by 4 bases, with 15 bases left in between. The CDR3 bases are TGTGCCAGTAGTATAGATTGGGGTAGGCCACCCTATGGCTACACCTTC. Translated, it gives CASSIDWGRPPYGYTF.